The table lists the clone carrying this TCR beta chain with a few counts. The antigen remains undetermined. The CDR3 is 13 amino acids. V dropped 4 bases and J dropped 0 bases, with 6 bases sitting between them. CDR1 is SGDLS, CDR2 YYNGEE, per germline. Documented treatment: oral pan-JAK inhibitor, 5-10 mg twice daily. PBMCs served as the source from which CD4+ and CD8+ T cells were sorted. After isolation, RNA underwent reverse transcription to generate cDNA as the sequencing template. Generated by immunoSEQ multiplex PCR, the TCRdb table keeps only in-frame clones and is missing some. The table records about 180,000 clones, 53% of them present only once. This sample was taken from a study of CD8+ T cells in alopecia areata. Findings of the study overall: For lesional scalp, especially alopecia totalis/universalis, clonality was higher than in normal scalp.

This receptor was obtained from a human donor with alopecia areata. The chain is built from TRBV9 and TRBJ2-3; no definite D call. Sequenced material: CD8+ T cells sorted from blood, taken at week 24, from a patient treated with tofacitinib. The CDR3 protein is CASSKESTDTQYF. CDR3 coding DNA: TGTGCCAGCAGCAAAGAAAGCACAGATACGCAGTATTTT.